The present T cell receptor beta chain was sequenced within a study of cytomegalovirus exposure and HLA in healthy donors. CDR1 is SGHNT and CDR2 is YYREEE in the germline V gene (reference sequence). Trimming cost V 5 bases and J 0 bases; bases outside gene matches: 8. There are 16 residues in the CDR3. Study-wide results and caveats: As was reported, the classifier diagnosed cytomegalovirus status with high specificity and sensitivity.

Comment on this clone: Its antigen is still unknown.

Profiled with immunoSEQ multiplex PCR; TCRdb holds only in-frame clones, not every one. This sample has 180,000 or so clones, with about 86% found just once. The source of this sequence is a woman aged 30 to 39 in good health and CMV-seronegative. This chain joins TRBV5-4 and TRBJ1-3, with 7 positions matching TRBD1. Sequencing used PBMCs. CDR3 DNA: TGTGCCAGCAGTTTCGGGACAGCTGACTCTGGAAACACCATATATTTT. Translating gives CASSFGTADSGNTIYF.